A single T cell receptor beta chain is shown here with its context. These data originate in a study of T-cell memory formation after mild COVID-19. Turning to the study itself: Each donor largely had its own TCR clusters.

TCRdb itself ran the 5' RACE reads through MiXCR, one entry per CDR3 protein. The sample shows around 200,000 distinct CDR3 sequences, around a sixth of them seen only once. J was trimmed by 8 bases and V by 0 bases; bases with no gene match: 8. Germline V gene sequence: CDR1 LNHNV, CDR2 YYDKDF (reference sequence). The CDR3 has 16 amino acids. The chain combines TRBV15 with TRBJ2-1; TRBD2 matches 9 bases. The TCR was taken from a man aged 18 to 29 who had mild COVID-19 (a few samples of this study predate the infection). Cell type and time point are not known. Sequencing was carried out using PBMCs or a T cell subset sorted from them (not recorded which). The CDR3 DNA reads as TGTGCCACCAGCAGAGATCTGGCTAGCGGGGAGGATGAGCAGTTCTTC. It codes for CATSRDLASGEDEQFF.